The source of this TCR beta chain is a study of OX40 agonist ivuxolimab in advanced cancers. Study results and limitations: Relatively little clonal expansion, among the lowest observed, appeared in partial responders at 0.1-3.0 mg/kg.

Sequenced by immunoSEQ multiplex PCR; TCRdb stores in-frame clones only, minus some. The sample lists tens of thousands of clones; 80% were seen once. This clone was counted once. Its antigen remains unidentified. CDR1 and CDR2 (germline): SGHTA, FQGNSA. With 5 bases removed from V and 0 bases from J, the gap between germline ends came to 14 bases. This CDR3 is 16 amino acids long. The sample in question was CD4+ or CD8+ T cells sorted from blood, obtained in a trial of the OX40 agonist ivuxolimab. The chain recombines TRBV7-2 with TRBJ2-1; maybe TRBD2 (7 bases). The TCR sequence derives from an adult with an advanced solid tumor such as melanoma, head and neck, liver or kidney cancer. CDR3 region: CASSPGEGSSYNEQFF. DNA of the CDR3: TGTGCCAGCAGCCCAGGGGAGGGGAGCTCCTACAATGAGCAGTTCTTC.